These 32 T cell receptor beta chains came from one sample sequenced in a study of breast tumors, draining lymph nodes, adjacent tissues. Breast cancer patients provided tissue from their axillary draining lymph nodes. TCRdb reprocessed the multiplex PCR reads via MiXCR and lists one record per CDR3 protein. The data hold approximately 300,000 distinct CDR3 sequences, with about 30% observed a single time. Sequencing was performed on axillary lymph node tissue. These receptors were obtained from a female donor with breast cancer. Some clones in this sample may be carry-over from other donors' samples.

This clonotype has at least ten counts. This sequence joins TRBV9 and TRBJ2-1; TRBD2 agrees at 9 bases. Germline trimming cut 1 base from V and 4 bases from J; bases unmatched to any gene: 6. From germline, CDR1 is SGDLS and CDR2 YYNGEE. The CDR3 is made up of 16 amino acids. The CDR3 sequence: CASSVSAGGDYNEQFF. The CDR3 nucleotides are TGTGCCAGCAGCGTATCAGCGGGGGGAGATTACAATGAGCAGTTCTTC.

This clonotype occurred many times. This chain uses TRBV30 with TRBJ1-2; the match to TRBD1 covers 7 bases. Per germline, CDR1 GTSNPN and CDR2 SVGIG (reference sequence). This CDR3 has 13 residues. With 0 bases clipped from V and 4 bases from J, the junction kept 2 bases outside the gene matches. The CDR3 region has the DNA TGTGCCTGGAGTGTACCAGGGGGCTATGGCTACACCTTC. Its protein is CAWSVPGGYGYTF.

At least ten counts were recorded for this clonotype. The genes are TRBV10-3 and TRBJ2-1; D may be TRBD2 (5 bases). Trimming took 7 bases from V and 4 from J, leaving 11 bases between them. Germline loops: CDR1 ENHRY, CDR2 SYGVKD. The CDR3 covers 13 residues. In DNA form, the CDR3 reads TGTGCCATCACCGAGGGAGAGTACAATGAGCAGTTCTTC. Its translation is CAITEGEYNEQFF.

This clonotype has ten or more counts. This chain joins TRBV4-1 and TRBJ1-4, with unresolved D. The CDR3 totals 15 residues. Germline lookup yields CDR1 MGHRA and CDR2 YSYEKL. V lost 1 base to trimming and J lost 7 bases, with 13 bases between them. Here the CDR3 DNA reads TGCGCCAGCAGCCAAGTCCGGGCCAGACCTGAAAAACTGTTTTTT. As protein: CASSQVRARPEKLFF.

This clonotype was found many times. The V call is TRBV6-4, the J call TRBJ1-5; D possibly corresponds to TRBD1 (5 bases). The CDR3 spans 19 residues. Between the trimmed V and J ends, which lost 11 bases and 0 bases, there was a span of 29 bases. Germline CDR1 MRHNA, CDR2 SNTAGT. CDR3 DNA sequence: TGTGCCTACAACACGCCACTGCCCCGGGGCGGGGATAGCAATCAGCCCCAGCATTTT. This gives the protein CAYNTPLPRGGDSNQPQHF.

The chain joins TRBV6-4 to TRBJ2-2; 8 nucleotides align to TRBD1. Germline CDR1 and CDR2: MRHNA and SNTAGT. The CDR3 has 13 amino acids. The V and J ends lost 2 bases and 8 bases, in that order; junction bases with no gene match: 1. CDR3 DNA: TGTGCCAGCAGTGACAACAGGGGGGGGGAGCTGTTTTTT. Protein sequence: CASSDNRGGELFF.

CDR3 residues: CSARPGRVGAFF. DNA of the CDR3: TGCAGTGCTAGGCCCGGACGAGTCGGGGCTTTCTTT. The chain uses TRBV20-1 and TRBJ1-1; D not resolved. The germline CDR1 and CDR2 sequences are DFQATT and SNEGSKA (reference sequence). The CDR3 length is 12 residues. The ends were cut back, 3 bases at V and 11 bases at J, with 16 bases in the middle.

At least ten counts were recorded for this clonotype. The chain carries TRBV7-9 and TRBJ2-7, with 11 nucleotides matching TRBD2. Germline V CDR1 and CDR2: SEHNR, FQNEAQ (reference sequence). V trimming: 6 bases; J trimming: 6 bases; junction bases outside the gene matches: 10. This CDR3 spans 15 amino acids. The CDR3 spells CASSTGTSGTGEQYF. DNA for the CDR3: TGTGCCAGCAGTACTGGGACTAGCGGTACGGGCGAGCAGTACTTC.

The CDR3 loop is CASSHRQGGPRYGYTF. CDR3 nucleotide sequence: TGTGCCAGCAGCCACCGACAGGGGGGACCCCGCTATGGCTACACCTTC. The chain recombines TRBV3-1 with TRBJ1-2, with TRBD1 identical over 9 bases. J was trimmed by 4 bases and V by 3 bases; bases with no gene match: 9. The CDR3 is 16 residues long. CDR1 and CDR2 from the germline V gene are LGHDT and YNNKEL (reference sequence).

This clonotype was detected ten times or more. The V call is TRBV9, the J call TRBJ2-5; D could derive from TRBD1 or TRBD2 (5 bases each). Trimming pared 3 bases from V and 4 bases from J, leaving 10 bases between. The CDR3 is made up of 13 amino acids. In germline, CDR1 is SGDLS, CDR2 YYNGEE. For the CDR3, the DNA is TGTGCCAGCAGCGGAGGGGCCTTAGAGACCCAGTACTTC. Translation gives CASSGGALETQYF. The complete variable domain, with remaining parts taken from reference TRBV9 and TRBJ2-5, reads DSGVTQTPKHLITATGQRVTLRCSPRSGDLSVYWYQQSLDQGLQFLIQYYNGEERAKGNILERFSAQQFPDLHSELNLSSLELGDSALYFCASSGGALETQYFGPGTRLLVL.

This chain joins TRBV15 and TRBJ1-1; no definite D call. The CDR3 spans 16 residues. Germline V gene data show CDR1 as LNHNV and CDR2 as YYDKDF (reference sequence). V lost 0 bases and J 0 bases, leaving 11 bases between the germline ends. The CDR3 DNA follows: TGTGCCACCAGCAGAGATCTCGGTTTCCTGAACACTGAAGCTTTCTTT. Encoded protein: CATSRDLGFLNTEAFF.

This chain connects TRBV28 to TRBJ1-3; D is perhaps TRBD1 (6 bases). CDR1 MDHEN and CDR2 SYDVKM come from the germline V gene. Trimming pared 6 bases from V and 8 bases from J, leaving 17 bases between. This CDR3 comprises 14 residues. Here the CDR3 DNA reads TGTGCCAGCAGCAAAACAGGGCTGAGAGACACCATATATTTT. This translates into CASSKTGLRDTIYF. The full variable domain, rest sourced from reference TRBV28 and TRBJ1-3, is DVKVTQSSRYLVKRTGEKVFLECVQDMDHENMFWYRQDPGLGLRLIYFSYDVKMKEKGDIPEGYSVSREKKERFSLILESASTNQTSMYLCASSKTGLRDTIYFGEGSWLTVV.

The chain recombines TRBV5-4 with TRBJ2-3; 8 bases line up with TRBD2. The CDR3 spans 16 residues. Germline values: CDR1 SGHNT, CDR2 YYREEE (reference sequence). Trimming took 0 bases from V and 4 from J; bases not matched to a gene: 7. CDR3 DNA: TGTGCCAGCAGCTTGGCCCTAACTAGCGGCGCAGATACGCAGTATTTT. As protein: CASSLALTSGADTQYF.

V and J are TRBV18 and TRBJ1-2; no clear D gene. CDR1 and CDR2 (germline): KGHSH, LQKENI. Trimming took off 6 bases at V and 4 bases at J, with 12 bases between the two ends. This CDR3 has 13 residues. The DNA for the CDR3 is TGTGCCAGCTCGCCTGATGGCTCCTATGGCTACACCTTC. Protein product: CASSPDGSYGYTF.

This clonotype was recorded many times. The chain joins TRBV27 to TRBJ1-6; D is ambiguous. The CDR3 totals 15 residues. CDR1 is MNHEY and CDR2 is SMNVEV in the germline V gene (reference sequence). Trimming stripped 3 bases from V and 1 base from J, with 7 bases between. This CDR3 is CASSFPRSYNSPLHF. Written as DNA, the CDR3 is TGTGCCAGCAGTTTTCCCAGGTCCTATAATTCACCCCTCCACTTT.

In regard to this clonotype: A read error may explain this, as a much larger clone is one base away. This chain links TRBV11-2 with TRBJ1-3; 8 nucleotides align to TRBD1. The length of the CDR3 is 16 residues. Germline loops: CDR1 SGHAT, CDR2 FQNNGV. The CDR3 spells CASSGRWTGYGSTIYF. Written as DNA, the CDR3 is TGTGCCAGCAGCGGCCGGTGGACAGGGTACGGAAGCACCATATATTTT.

The chain recombines TRBV11-3 with TRBJ2-2; TRBD2 agrees at 9 bases. The V gene's germline CDR1 is SGHNT and CDR2 YENEEA. Germline trimming cut 2 bases from V and 4 bases from J; bases unmatched to any gene: 8. The CDR3 is 17 residues long. This CDR3 is CASSLRLAGSSTGELFF. The CDR3 bases are TGTGCCAGCAGCTTAAGGCTAGCGGGATCAAGCACCGGGGAGCTGTTTTTT. The whole variable domain, remainder taken from reference TRBV11-3 and TRBJ2-2, is EAGVVQSPRYKIIEKKQPVAFWCNPISGHNTLYWYLQNLGQGPELLIRYENEEAVDDSQLPKDRFSAERLKGVDSTLKIQPAELGDSAVYLCASSLRLAGSSTGELFFGEGSRLTVL.

The chain joins TRBV5-6 to TRBJ1-2; the D gene is possibly TRBD1 (5 bases). The germline gives CDR1 SGHDT, CDR2 YYEEEE. The CDR3 runs 15 residues. The V end was cut by 3 bases, the J end by 5 bases, with 17 bases between. The CDR3 protein is CASSSKAAGRYGYTF. CDR3 sequence (DNA): TGTGCCAGCAGCTCGAAGGCCGCAGGGAGGTATGGCTACACCTTC.

The chain is built from TRBV5-1 and TRBJ2-6; D is perhaps TRBD2 (7 bases). Per the germline V gene, CDR1 is SGHRS and CDR2 is YFSETQ. Trimming left V 0 bases short and J 0 bases short, with 13 bases between. The CDR3 sequence is 18 residues long. The CDR3 DNA sequence: TGCGCCAGCAGCTTGGGGCGGGGGCTGTGCTCTGGGGCCAACGTCCTGACTTTC. Translating it yields CASSLGRGLCSGANVLTF.

As for this clonotype: This may arise from a read error, as a much more abundant clone is one base away. The CDR3 coding sequence is TGTGCCAGCGGCCACAGTAATGAGCAGTTCTTC. Its translation is CASGHSNEQFF. J is TRBJ2-1 and V is TRBV6-6; no clear D gene. The CDR3 has 11 residues. Germline CDR1 MNHNY, CDR2 SVGAGI (reference sequence). Trimming took off 8 bases at V and 7 bases at J, with 9 bases between the two ends.

The rearrangement uses TRBV6-5 and TRBJ2-5, with no clear D. This CDR3 contains 11 residues. The V and J ends lost 5 bases and 5 bases respectively, with 6 bases between them. Per the germline V gene, CDR1 is MNHEY and CDR2 is SVGAGI. CDR3 sequence: CASSHSETQYF. The DNA of the CDR3 is TGTGCCAGCAGTCATTCGGAGACCCAGTACTTC.

This clonotype was detected ten times or more. The chain joins TRBV7-2 to TRBJ2-7; 7 bases match TRBD2. This CDR3 spans 17 amino acids. The J segment lost 5 bases and the V segment lost 2 bases, leaving 15 bases of the junction unmatched. Germline lookup yields CDR1 SGHTA and CDR2 FQGNSA. Written as DNA, the CDR3 is TGTGCCAGCAGCTTAACCCCCGGGGGGACGGCGGGCCACGAGCAGTACTTC. Encoded protein: CASSLTPGGTAGHEQYF.

This clonotype was detected ten times or more. The chain has TRBV25-1 and TRBJ2-7; 9 bases are shared with TRBD2. This CDR3 contains 14 residues. Trimming at V came to 4 bases and at J to 5 bases, leaving 6 bases not matched to a gene. CDR1 is MGHDK, CDR2 SYGVNS, per germline. CDR3 nucleotides: TGTGCCAGCAGTGGACTAGCGGTCCCAAACGAGCAGTACTTC. It encodes CASSGLAVPNEQYF.

The J gene is TRBJ2-1, the V gene TRBV6-5; TRBD2 agrees at 12 bases. The CDR3 loop spans 16 amino acids. V dropped 0 bases and J dropped 9; count of bases not matched to a gene: 6. Germline CDR1 reads MNHEY; CDR2 reads SVGAGI. The chain's CDR3 is CASSYSTSGRLVEQFF. The CDR3 nucleotides read TGTGCCAGCAGTTACTCGACTAGCGGGAGACTAGTTGAGCAGTTCTTC.

This clonotype appeared many times. The chain carries TRBV20-1 and TRBJ1-3; the D gene is possibly TRBD1 (5 bases). V was cut by 4 bases and J by 8 bases, with 24 bases left in between. The CDR3 contains 16 residues. CDR1 and CDR2 (germline): DFQATT, SNEGSKA (reference sequence). CDR3 sequence reads: CSAKGITGLNLDTIYF. The CDR3 nucleotides are TGCAGTGCTAAGGGAATCACAGGTCTCAATTTAGACACCATATATTTT.

Turning to this clonotype: A much more abundant neighbour one base away suggests this may be a read error. No conserved phenylalanine or tryptophan ends this CDR3, so it is likely a read error. The rearrangement uses TRBV3-1 and TRBJ1-6; D ambiguous. Germline V gene sequence: CDR1 LGHDT, CDR2 YNNKEL (reference sequence). The V end was cut by 0 bases, the J end by 4 bases, with 13 bases between. CDR3 length equals 17 residues. The CDR3: CASSQDTALRYNSPLHL. In nucleotides, the CDR3 is TGTGCCAGCAGCCAAGATACGGCACTCCGGTATAATTCACCCCTCCACCTT.

V gene TRBV2 combines with J gene TRBJ2-3; 10 bases map to TRBD2. The trim removed 8 bases at V and 2 bases at J, leaving 10 bases unmatched. Per germline, CDR1 SNHLY and CDR2 FYNNEI. The CDR3 runs 16 residues. The CDR3 spells CASSRLAGAPTDTQYF. The CDR3, as DNA: TGTGCCAGCTCACGGCTAGCGGGAGCCCCCACAGATACGCAGTATTTT.

This clonotype was counted at least ten times. The rearrangement links TRBV20-1 to TRBJ2-5; D gene ambiguous. CDR3 length: 12 amino acids. Trimming removed 3 bases from V and 4 bases from J, with 9 bases in between. Per germline, CDR1 DFQATT and CDR2 SNEGSKA (reference sequence). The CDR3 protein is CSASGPVETQYF. The CDR3 region has the DNA TGCAGTGCTAGCGGCCCCGTAGAGACCCAGTACTTC.

This clonotype has at least ten counts. The chain combines TRBV4-1 with TRBJ1-5; D uncertain. V lost 2 bases and J lost 6, with 11 bases in between. Per the germline V gene, CDR1 is MGHRA and CDR2 is YSYEKL. This CDR3 is 14 amino acids long. The CDR3 DNA is TGCGCCAGCAGCCAATTTGAGCGACTTCAGCCCCAGCATTTT. As protein: CASSQFERLQPQHF.

As to this clonotype: A much bigger clone sits one base away, suggesting this may be a read error. The rearrangement uses TRBV9 and TRBJ2-3; 8 nucleotides align to TRBD1. The CDR3 runs 16 residues. The trim removed 7 bases at V and 7 bases at J, leaving 17 bases unmatched. In germline, CDR1 is SGDLS, CDR2 YYNGEE. The CDR3 DNA reads TGTGCCAGCGGCGCCCCCCCACAGGGGGTTCGGAATACGCAGTATTTT. Translation: CASGAPPQGVRNTQYF.

This clonotype was detected ten times or more. The J gene is TRBJ1-4, the V gene TRBV10-3; no firm D call. Trimming cost V 6 bases and J 5 bases, with 13 bases left between them. In germline, CDR1 is ENHRY, CDR2 SYGVKD. The CDR3 consists of 14 residues. CDR3 DNA: TGTGCCATCAGCACCGGACGAGAGAATGAAAAACTGTTTTTT. This gives the protein CAISTGRENEKLFF.

The chain joins TRBV7-9 to TRBJ1-2, with 9 bases identical to TRBD1. CDR3 length: 13 amino acids. CDR1 and CDR2 from the germline V gene are SEHNR and FQNEAQ (reference sequence). J lost 7 bases, V lost 5 bases, and 5 bases had no gene match. The CDR3 protein is CASSPGTGFGYTF. The CDR3 region has the DNA TGTGCCAGCAGCCCGGGGACAGGGTTTGGCTACACCTTC.